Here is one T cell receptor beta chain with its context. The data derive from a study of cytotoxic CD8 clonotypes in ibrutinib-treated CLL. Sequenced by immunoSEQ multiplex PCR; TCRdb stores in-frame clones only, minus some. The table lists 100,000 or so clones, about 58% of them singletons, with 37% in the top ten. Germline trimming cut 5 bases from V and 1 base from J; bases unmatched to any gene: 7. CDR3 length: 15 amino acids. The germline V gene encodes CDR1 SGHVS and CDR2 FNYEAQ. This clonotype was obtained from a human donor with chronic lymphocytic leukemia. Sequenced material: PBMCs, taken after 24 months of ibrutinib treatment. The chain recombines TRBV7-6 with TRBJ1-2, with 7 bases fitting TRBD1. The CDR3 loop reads CASSPKTGINYGYTF. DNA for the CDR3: TGTGCCAGCAGCCCAAAGACAGGGATTAACTATGGCTACACCTTC.